The 20 T cell receptor beta chains listed next were all sequenced from one sample in a study of regulatory T cells in long-lasting Graves disease (dated by TCRdb to the early 2020s). The intended sense of this specimen's time point label: persistent/refractory GD, antithyroid drugs over 5 years with positive TRAb. For both TCR sequencing and RNA sequencing, RNA was extracted from PBMCs using TRIzol. Library prep was done by multiplex PCR. For sequencing, an Illumina HiSeq 4000 was employed. To build TCR beta libraries, CDR3 regions were amplified by Arm-PCR using iRepertoire HTBI primers. TCRdb reanalyzed the raw reads on its own, using fastp at Q25 for trimming and MiXCR for clone calling, and kept in-frame beta chains. Rows merge per CDR3 protein into single entries with the most common DNA and genes. Recorded for this sample are roughly 450,000 distinct CDR3 sequences; around a fifth of them occurred a single time. The top ten clones comprise around 14% of the sample.

The sample was peripheral blood mononuclear cells (PBMCs), taken when the disease was refractory, from a patient treated with antithyroid drugs. The receptors shown here come from a female donor with Graves disease.

The CDR3 region is CASSLEGEDFRGYTF. The CDR3 nucleotides read TGCGCCAGCAGCTTGGAAGGAGAGGATTTTCGAGGCTACACCTTC. V usage is TRBV5-1 and J usage is TRBJ1-2; the D is unclear. The V end lost 0 bases, the J end lost 8 bases, and 17 bases lay between the germline ends. The germline V gene has CDR1 SGHRS and CDR2 YFSETQ. The CDR3 is made up of 15 amino acids.

This chain connects TRBV25-1 to TRBJ1-5; D unresolved. CDR1 and CDR2 (germline): MGHDK, SYGVNS. CDR3 size: 15 residues. Trimming stripped 5 bases from V and 7 bases from J, with 18 bases between. The CDR3 region has the DNA TGTGCCAGCAGTCCCGGGGTCGTTCGGGGACAGCCCCAGCATTTT. Translated, it gives CASSPGVVRGQPQHF.

This chain links TRBV28 with TRBJ2-7; D is undetermined. Germline values: CDR1 MDHEN, CDR2 SYDVKM. The CDR3 sequence is 15 residues long. Between the trimmed V and J ends, which lost 2 bases and 2 bases, there was a span of 13 bases. CDR3 amino acids: CASSLGYTNPYEQYF. The DNA of the CDR3 is TGTGCCAGCAGTTTAGGGTACACAAACCCCTACGAGCAGTACTTC.

This clonotype was counted ten times or more. This chain joins TRBV7-2 and TRBJ1-1; 7 nucleotides match TRBD1. This CDR3 spans 15 amino acids. The V gene's germline CDR1 is SGHTA and CDR2 FQGNSA. Germline trimming cut 2 bases from V and 1 base from J; bases unmatched to any gene: 4. The CDR3 DNA reads TGTGCCAGCAGCTTATCGACAGGGACGAACACTGAAGCTTTCTTT. It encodes CASSLSTGTNTEAFF.

This clonotype has ten or more counts. The CDR3 nucleotides read TGTGCCAGCAGCCTAGCGGGAGGAGTGGGGGAGACCCAGTACTTC. Protein product: CASSLAGGVGETQYF. The rearrangement joins TRBV28 to TRBJ2-5; 11 bases agree with TRBD2. The CDR3 sequence is 15 residues long. V lost 6 bases, J lost 5 bases, and 8 bases stayed unmatched. Germline CDR1 reads MDHEN; CDR2 reads SYDVKM. The variable domain in full, with the rest retrieved from reference TRBV28 and TRBJ2-5, is DVKVTQSSRYLVKRTGEKVFLECVQDMDHENMFWYRQDPGLGLRLIYFSYDVKMKEKGDIPEGYSVSREKKERFSLILESASTNQTSMYLCASSLAGGVGETQYFGPGTRLLVL.

This clonotype was counted between two and nine times. CDR3 sequence: CASRVGGSNQPQHF. CDR3 DNA sequence: TGTGCCAGCAGAGTAGGGGGTAGCAATCAGCCCCAGCATTTT. The chain combines TRBV6-2 or TRBV6-3 with TRBJ1-5, with a tentative D call TRBD1 (6 bases). Germline lookup yields CDR1 MNHEY and CDR2 SVGEGT. The length of the CDR3 is 14 residues. V gave up 6 bases and J gave up 0 bases, with 9 bases separating them.

This clonotype was found many times. The V gene is TRBV28, the J gene TRBJ1-5, with D possibly TRBD1 on 5 matching bases. The ends were cut back, 8 bases at V and 2 bases at J, with 13 bases in the middle. This CDR3 spans 14 amino acids. Germline V gene sequence: CDR1 MDHEN, CDR2 SYDVKM. DNA of the CDR3: TGTGCCAGCGACGGACAAAGCGGCAATCAGCCCCAGCATTTT. Protein: CASDGQSGNQPQHF.

The chain couples TRBV6-1 to TRBJ2-7; D call uncertain. The germline CDR1 and CDR2 sequences are MNHNS and SASEGT. Trimming shortened V by 7 bases and J by 2 bases, and 21 bases separated the two germline ends. The CDR3 is made up of 16 amino acids. Here the CDR3 reads CASTQRSSGEPYEQYF. In DNA form, the CDR3 reads TGTGCCAGCACCCAAAGGAGTTCGGGTGAACCCTACGAGCAGTACTTC.

This clonotype was observed many times. CDR3 residues: CAIRADRGNSPLHF. CDR3 sequence (DNA): TGTGCCATCAGGGCGGACAGGGGGAATTCACCCCTCCACTTT. This chain joins TRBV10-3 and TRBJ1-6; 10 nucleotides agree with TRBD1. Trimming took 6 bases from V and 7 from J; bases not matched to a gene: 3. Germline CDR1 is ENHRY and CDR2 is SYGVKD. CDR3 length: 14 residues.

This clonotype was observed at least ten times. J is TRBJ2-7 and V is TRBV28; no clear D gene. This CDR3 has 11 amino acids. Deletions cut 5 bases from V and 7 bases from J, with 9 bases between. CDR1 is MDHEN and CDR2 is SYDVKM in the germline V gene. The CDR3 sequence: CASSTPREQYF. In DNA form, the CDR3 reads TGTGCCAGCAGTACTCCCCGGGAGCAGTACTTC.

This clonotype was recorded a few times. The gene calls are TRBV20-1 and TRBJ2-3; 15 bases match TRBD2. Germline V gene lookup returns CDR1 DFQATT and CDR2 SNEGSKA (reference sequence). V trimming: 6 bases; J trimming: 6 bases; junction bases outside the gene matches: 1. The CDR3 totals 13 residues. The CDR3 DNA reads TGCAGTGCCGGGACTAGCGGGGGGGATACGCAGTATTTT. Its protein is CSAGTSGGDTQYF.

This clonotype occurred many times. This chain joins TRBV6-1 and TRBJ1-1; TRBD1 matches 7 bases. Germline values: CDR1 MNHNS, CDR2 SASEGT. With 0 bases clipped from V and 5 bases from J, the junction kept 3 bases outside the gene matches. The CDR3 totals 14 residues. The CDR3 nucleotides read TGTGCCAGCAGTGAAGCGCAGGGACAGACTGAAGCTTTCTTT. It is translated as CASSEAQGQTEAFF.

This clonotype was counted between two and nine times. V and J are TRBV24-1 and TRBJ2-7, with TRBD1 matching 9 bases. The V segment lost 4 bases and the J segment 2 bases; nucleotides outside the gene matches: 8. Germline V CDR1 and CDR2: KGHDR, SFDVKD. The CDR3 sequence is 16 residues long. The CDR3 protein is CATSDRPGTGTYEQYF. DNA for the CDR3: TGTGCCACCAGTGACCGTCCCGGGACAGGGACCTACGAGCAGTACTTC.

There are a few counts of this clonotype. This sequence joins TRBV29-1 and TRBJ2-7, with TRBD2 as a possible D gene (6 bases). V was trimmed by 5 bases and J by 3 bases, leaving 17 bases between them. This CDR3 comprises 14 residues. Germline V lookup: CDR1 SQVTM, CDR2 ANQGSEA. DNA for the CDR3: TGCAGCGTTATGGGAGGCATCTACAACTACGAGCAGTACTTC. Amino acid sequence: CSVMGGIYNYEQYF.

This clonotype was detected a few times. This chain connects TRBV5-1 to TRBJ2-1; possibly TRBD2 for D (5 bases). Trimming stripped 4 bases from V and 7 bases from J, with 18 bases between. The V gene's germline CDR1 is SGHRS and CDR2 YFSETQ. CDR3 length equals 15 residues. For the CDR3, the DNA is TGCGCCAGCAGCATCGGGATCCTGAGCGCAAATGAGCAGTTCTTC. It codes for CASSIGILSANEQFF.

V usage is TRBV7-2 and J usage is TRBJ2-7, with D possibly being TRBD1 (5 bases). This CDR3 spans 15 amino acids. Germline V gives CDR1 SGHTA, CDR2 FQGNSA. V gave up 9 bases and J gave up 3 bases, with 21 bases separating them. The CDR3 protein is CASSQMAGLVYEQYF. CDR3 in DNA: TGTGCCAGTTCTCAAATGGCAGGGTTAGTCTACGAGCAGTACTTC.

This clonotype was detected only a few times. The CDR3 sequence: CASSLAPYKGTGESGELFF. DNA for the CDR3: TGTGCCAGCAGCTTAGCGCCGTATAAGGGGACAGGGGAGTCCGGGGAGCTGTTTTTT. The chain uses TRBV7-2 and TRBJ2-2; 10 bases fit TRBD1. J was trimmed by 6 bases and V by 0 bases; bases with no gene match: 13. CDR1 is SGHTA and CDR2 is FQGNSA in the germline V gene. The CDR3 runs to 19 residues.

This clonotype was recorded at least ten times. The V gene is TRBV6-1, the J gene TRBJ1-6, with D possibly TRBD1 on 6 matching bases. CDR3 size: 16 residues. Trimming removed 4 bases from V and 4 bases from J, with 14 bases in between. The germline CDR1 and CDR2 sequences are MNHNS and SASEGT. CDR3 region: CASSGGGTKYNSPLHF. CDR3 sequence (DNA): TGTGCCAGCAGTGGAGGGGGGACAAAGTATAATTCACCCCTCCACTTT.

Comments on this clonotype: One end of the junction does not line up with germline, which may come from a read error. This rearrangement joins TRBV30 to TRBJ2-1; TRBD2 matches at 8 bases. The CDR3 is 15 residues long. The germline CDR1 and CDR2 sequences are GTSNPN and SVGIG (reference sequence). The CDR3 here is CASAGGDLTYNEQFF. DNA for the CDR3: TGTGCCTCCGCGGGGGGCGACCTTACCTACAATGAGCAATTCTTC. The full variable domain, in which reference TRBV30 and TRBJ2-1 provide the parts outside the CDR3, is SQTIHQWPATLVQPVGSPLSLECTVEGTSNPNLYWYRQAAGRGLQLLFYSVGIGQISSEVPQNLSASRPQDRQFILSSKKLLLSDSGFYLCASAGGDLTYNEQFFGPGTRLTVL.

This clonotype was recorded only once. The J gene is TRBJ2-1, the V gene TRBV7-2, with a possible D match to TRBD2 (7 bases). V was clipped by 5 bases and J by 9 bases, with 11 bases between them. The CDR3 loop spans 12 amino acids. Germline V gene lookup returns CDR1 SGHTA and CDR2 FQGNSA. CDR3 bases: TGTGCCAGCAGCCCCGGGGGGCGTGAGCAGTTCTTC. It is translated as CASSPGGREQFF.